This is a list of T cell receptor beta chains from one sample in a study of T-cell reconstitution after alpha-beta-depleted transplantation in children. TCRdb reanalysed the PCR reads using MiXCR and keeps one entry per CDR3 protein. The sample yields about 610,000 distinct CDR3 sequences, approximately 30% seen once. Material: PBMCs, obtained before TCRalphabeta/CD19-depleted stem cell transplant. Receptor source: a boy younger than two with Wiskott-Aldrich syndrome, due to receive a stem cell transplant. The CDR3 runs from the conserved cysteine through the conserved F or W. Fields, in order: clone size, J gene, D gene, V gene, CDR3 DNA, CDR3 protein. D genes are given only for firm matches. The size of a clone is reported for some rows only, either as once, few or many, or as a class for expanded clones.

clone_size: .; j_call: TRBJ2-7; d_call: TRBD2; v_call: TRBV2; cdr3_nt: TGTGCCAGCAGGCGGGGGGCTAGCGGGAACCTTTTCTACGAGCAGTACTTC; cdr3_aa: CASRRGASGNLFYEQYF
clone_size: .; j_call: TRBJ1-1; d_call: .; v_call: TRBV5-1; cdr3_nt: TGCGCCAGCAACTCAAACAGCGACACTGAAGCTTTCTTT; cdr3_aa: CASNSNSDTEAFF
clone_size: once; j_call: TRBJ2-1; d_call: .; v_call: TRBV5-6; cdr3_nt: TGTGCCAGCAGCTGGGGACCCCAGAGATCCAATGAGCAGTTCTTC; cdr3_aa: CASSWGPQRSNEQFF
clone_size: .; j_call: TRBJ2-2; d_call: .; v_call: TRBV7-3; cdr3_nt: TGTGCCAGCAGCCCTAATATGGGGCCCGGGGAGCTGTTTTTT; cdr3_aa: CASSPNMGPGELFF
clone_size: .; j_call: TRBJ2-5; d_call: .; v_call: TRBV20-1; cdr3_nt: TGCAGTGCTAGAGATTTCGCTAGCGCACAAGAGACCCAGTACTTC; cdr3_aa: CSARDFASAQETQYF
clone_size: .; j_call: TRBJ2-1; d_call: TRBD2; v_call: TRBV4-1; cdr3_nt: TGCGCCAGCAGCCATACACTAGGGGAGGGTTGGGATGAGCAGTTCTTC; cdr3_aa: CASSHTLGEGWDEQFF
clone_size: few; j_call: TRBJ2-3; d_call: TRBD2; v_call: TRBV19; cdr3_nt: TGTGCCAGTAGCCGAGCAGTAGCGGGAGCGATCACAGATACGCAGTATTTT; cdr3_aa: CASSRAVAGAITDTQYF
clone_size: few; j_call: TRBJ2-4; d_call: .; v_call: TRBV28; cdr3_nt: TGTGCCAGCAGTCGAACTCCAGGGGCCGTTAAAAACATTCAGTACTTC; cdr3_aa: CASSRTPGAVKNIQYF
clone_size: .; j_call: TRBJ2-1; d_call: TRBD1; v_call: TRBV5-1; cdr3_nt: TGCGCCAGCAGCTGGGGACAGGGGGTTAACAATGAGCAGTTCTTC; cdr3_aa: CASSWGQGVNNEQFF
clone_size: .; j_call: TRBJ2-7; d_call: .; v_call: TRBV20-1; cdr3_nt: TGCAGTGCTAGATCCCTAGACCAGATCTACGAGCAGTACTTC; cdr3_aa: CSARSLDQIYEQYF
clone_size: .; j_call: TRBJ1-2; d_call: .; v_call: TRBV28; cdr3_nt: TGTGCCAGCAGTCCCGAGACAGAAATCTTTGGCTACACCTTC; cdr3_aa: CASSPETEIFGYTF
clone_size: .; j_call: TRBJ1-2; d_call: .; v_call: TRBV5-1; cdr3_nt: TGCGCCAGCAGCTTGGGACAGCGTAACTATGGCTACACCTTC; cdr3_aa: CASSLGQRNYGYTF
clone_size: .; j_call: TRBJ2-1; d_call: TRBD2; v_call: TRBV20-1; cdr3_nt: TGCAGTGCTCCGGGACTAGCGGACAATGAGCAGTTCTTC; cdr3_aa: CSAPGLADNEQFF
clone_size: few; j_call: TRBJ2-3; d_call: TRBD2; v_call: TRBV19; cdr3_nt: TGTGCCAGTAGTAAACAGACTAGCGGTCGCACAGATACGCAGTATTTT; cdr3_aa: CASSKQTSGRTDTQYF
clone_size: .; j_call: TRBJ1-1; d_call: .; v_call: TRBV7-6; cdr3_nt: TGTGCCAGCAGCTTAGGGACTGTGATGTCTTTAGGGACTGAAGCTTTCTTT; cdr3_aa: CASSLGTVMSLGTEAFF
clone_size: .; j_call: TRBJ2-3; d_call: .; v_call: TRBV29-1; cdr3_nt: TGCAGCGTGGGCGTGGGATTTCTGCGCACAGATACGCAGTATTTT; cdr3_aa: CSVGVGFLRTDTQYF
clone_size: .; j_call: TRBJ2-5; d_call: .; v_call: TRBV5-1; cdr3_nt: TGCGCCAGCAGCGGACAGCTTGGAAGAGAGACCCAGTACTTC; cdr3_aa: CASSGQLGRETQYF
clone_size: few; j_call: TRBJ1-5; d_call: .; v_call: TRBV5-1; cdr3_nt: TGCGCCAGCAGCTTGGGGGAGGGTCAGCCCCAGCATTTT; cdr3_aa: CASSLGEGQPQHF
clone_size: .; j_call: TRBJ2-7; d_call: TRBD2; v_call: TRBV5-1; cdr3_nt: TGCGCCAGCAGCGACCGACTAGCGGGAACGACCTACGAGCAGTACTTC; cdr3_aa: CASSDRLAGTTYEQYF
clone_size: .; j_call: TRBJ2-5; d_call: TRBD1; v_call: TRBV28; cdr3_nt: TGTGCCAGCAGTTCCCGCCGGGACAGGGGCTCACAAGAGACCCAGTACTTC; cdr3_aa: CASSSRRDRGSQETQYF
clone_size: few; j_call: TRBJ2-1; d_call: TRBD2; v_call: TRBV19; cdr3_nt: TGTGCCAGTAGTATACTAGGGCTAGCGGGACCCAATGAGCAGTTCTTC; cdr3_aa: CASSILGLAGPNEQFF
clone_size: few; j_call: TRBJ2-1; d_call: .; v_call: TRBV12-3/TRBV12-4; cdr3_nt: TGTGCCAGCAGTTCCCGCTCACAGAGCTCCTACAATGAGCAGTTCTTC; cdr3_aa: CASSSRSQSSYNEQFF
clone_size: .; j_call: TRBJ2-1; d_call: TRBD2; v_call: TRBV20-1; cdr3_nt: TGCAGTGCTTCGGGTGTTCCGGGACTAGAGCGTAATGAGCAGTTCTTC; cdr3_aa: CSASGVPGLERNEQFF
clone_size: .; j_call: TRBJ2-6; d_call: .; v_call: TRBV5-1; cdr3_nt: TGCGCCAGCAGCCGGGACCCGGACTCTGGGGCCAACGTCCTGACTTTC; cdr3_aa: CASSRDPDSGANVLTF
clone_size: .; j_call: TRBJ1-1; d_call: .; v_call: TRBV12-3/TRBV12-4; cdr3_nt: TGTGCCAGCAGTTTTATAAACCGTGAAGCTTTCTTT; cdr3_aa: CASSFINREAFF